Shown below are 28 T cell receptor beta chains from a single sample sequenced in a study of blood T cell repertoires in COVID-19. The protocol was immunoSEQ multiplex PCR, while the TCRdb copy is restricted to in-frame clones and leaves out a portion. The top ten hold under 3.5% of the sample, which has a few hundred thousand clones, roughly 86% seen once. The sample taken for sequencing was PBMCs or T cells enriched from blood (not recorded which). All receptors derive from a woman aged 45 to 65 who had been exposed to COVID-19.

J is TRBJ1-5 and V is TRBV5-1; 7 nucleotides match TRBD1. V lost 4 bases and J lost 5; bases outside the gene matches: 9. The CDR3 is made up of 15 amino acids. Germline CDR1 SGHRS, CDR2 YFSETQ. The CDR3 DNA reads TGCGCCAGCAGCCCCGGGACAGAATCTTATCAGCCCCAGCATTTT. It codes for CASSPGTESYQPQHF.

The chain couples TRBV3-1 (or the pseudogene TRBV3-2) to TRBJ1-1, with 8 bases identical to TRBD1. The germline CDR1 and CDR2 sequences are LGHDT and YNNKEL (reference sequence). The V gene end was trimmed by 5 bases and the J gene end by 8 bases; junction bases not matched to a gene: 7. The CDR3 loop spans 13 amino acids. This chain's CDR3 is CASSKPDRAEAFF. DNA of the CDR3: TGTGCCAGCAGCAAGCCGGACAGGGCCGAAGCTTTCTTT.

J is TRBJ2-3 and V is TRBV2; TRBD1 is a possible D gene (6 bases). Per the germline V gene, CDR1 is SNHLY and CDR2 is FYNNEI. Trimming shortened V by 7 bases and J by 4 bases, and 18 bases separated the two germline ends. The CDR3 covers 15 residues. CDR3 sequence reads: CASTPHRQAADTQYF. The CDR3 DNA reads TGTGCCAGCACCCCTCACCGACAGGCGGCAGATACGCAGTATTTT.

CDR3 nucleotides: TGTGCCAGCAGCTTAGGTGACAGATCTAATTCACCCCTCCACTTT. Its protein is CASSLGDRSNSPLHF. J is TRBJ1-6 and V is TRBV13; D possibly corresponds to TRBD1 (5 bases). Germline V gives CDR1 PRHDT, CDR2 FYEKMQ (reference sequence). The ends were cut back, 0 bases at V and 6 bases at J, with 9 bases in the middle. This CDR3 region has 15 residues.

This clone appeared once. This chain connects TRBV6-5 to TRBJ2-3, with 7 positions matching TRBD1. The V and J ends lost 7 bases and 4 bases, in that order; junction bases with no gene match: 8. Germline V lookup: CDR1 MNHEY, CDR2 SVGAGI. The CDR3 runs 14 residues. In nucleotides, the CDR3 is TGTGCCAGCATCTCAGGGGGAGCGGCAGATACGCAGTATTTT. Protein: CASISGGAADTQYF.

As for this clone: One junction end does not reproduce the germline sequence, and a read error may be involved. The chain links TRBV19 to TRBJ2-1, with TRBD1 identical over 9 bases. The germline gives CDR1 LNHDA, CDR2 SQIVND (reference sequence). There are 11 residues in the CDR3. CDR3 bases: TGTGCCAGTAGCAACAGGGACAGGGTGATCTTC. It codes for CASSNRDRVIF. The variable domain in full, with the rest retrieved from reference TRBV19 and TRBJ2-1, is DGGITQSPKYLFRKEGQNVTLSCEQNLNHDAMYWYRQDPGQGLRLIYYSQIVNDFQKGDIAEGYSVSREKKESFPLTVTSAQKNPTAFYLCASSNRDRVIFGPGTRLTVL.

The chain combines TRBV20-1 with TRBJ2-5, with TRBD2 matching over 9 bases. Trimming cost V 3 bases and J 5 bases; bases outside gene matches: 7. Germline loops: CDR1 DFQATT, CDR2 SNEGSKA (reference sequence). The CDR3 is 14 residues long. This CDR3 is CSASFAGGPETQYF. CDR3 in DNA: TGCAGTGCTAGTTTTGCGGGGGGGCCGGAGACCCAGTACTTC.

This chain links TRBV7-9 with TRBJ1-4; D is perhaps TRBD1 (5 bases). V lost 1 base to trimming and J lost 8 bases, with 14 bases between them. CDR3 size: 15 residues. Germline V gene sequence: CDR1 SEHNR, CDR2 FQNEAQ (reference sequence). The chain's CDR3 is CASSLEPGRREKLFF. The CDR3 coding sequence is TGTGCCAGCAGCTTAGAACCAGGGAGGAGGGAAAAACTGTTTTTT.

V usage is TRBV5-6 and J usage is TRBJ2-7, with 7 positions matching TRBD1. J was trimmed by 3 bases and V by 0 bases; bases with no gene match: 9. The CDR3 consists of 16 residues. The germline V gene encodes CDR1 SGHDT and CDR2 YYEEEE. The CDR3: CASSLVAGGNYYEQYF. The CDR3 DNA follows: TGTGCCAGCAGCTTGGTGGCAGGGGGAAATTACTACGAGCAGTACTTC.

This clone was picked up one time. The chain recombines TRBV10-3 with TRBJ2-2, with 11 positions matching TRBD2. The CDR3 consists of 20 residues. Trimming at V came to 0 bases and at J to 1 base, leaving 10 bases not matched to a gene. The germline V gene has CDR1 ENHRY and CDR2 SYGVKD. CDR3 in DNA: TGTGCCATCAGTGAGTCGAGGCTAGCGGGGGGAACACAGAACACCGGGGAGCTGTTTTTT. Its protein product is CAISESRLAGGTQNTGELFF.

V usage is TRBV12-3 or TRBV12-4 and J usage is TRBJ1-1, with TRBD1 identical over 7 bases. Trimming cost V 6 bases and J 5 bases; bases outside gene matches: 6. The CDR3 runs to 13 residues. The CDR3 coding sequence is TGTGCCAGCAGCCGCGACAGGGCTACTGAAGCTTTCTTT. Amino acids: CASSRDRATEAFF.

The chain couples TRBV7-2 to TRBJ1-1, with D uncertain. CDR1 SGHTA and CDR2 FQGNSA come from the germline V gene. The CDR3 extends over 14 amino acids. Deletions cut 4 bases from V and 6 bases from J, with 15 bases between. The CDR3 DNA is TGTGCCAGCAGCTCCTCGGGTGCGGGCTCTGAAGCTTTCTTT. Translating it yields CASSSSGAGSEAFF. Based on the CDR3 plus reference TRBV7-2 and TRBJ1-1, the full variable domain is GAGVSQSPSNKVTEKGKDVELRCDPISGHTALYWYRQSLGQGLEFLIYFQGNSAPDKSGLPSDRFSAERTGGSVSTLTIQRTQQEDSAVYLCASSSSGAGSEAFFGQGTRLTVV.

The rearrangement joins TRBV19 to TRBJ2-6; D possibly corresponds to TRBD1 (5 bases). The CDR3 loop spans 17 amino acids. Germline V CDR1 and CDR2: LNHDA, SQIVND (reference sequence). Trimming took 3 bases from V and 1 from J, leaving 13 bases between them. The CDR3, as DNA: TGTGCCAGTAGTATGGGGCAGAACCCTTCTGGGGCCAACGTCCTGACTTTC. This gives the protein CASSMGQNPSGANVLTF.

DNA of the CDR3: TGTGCCAGCAGCTTAATGGAACAGGGAAGCCAGCCCCAGCATTTT. This sequence encodes CASSLMEQGSQPQHF. The chain carries TRBV7-8 and TRBJ1-5; D perhaps matches TRBD1 (6 bases). This CDR3 comprises 15 residues. Trimming left V 2 bases short and J 7 bases short, with 15 bases between. Germline V gene data show CDR1 as SGHVS and CDR2 as FQNEAQ. Based on the CDR3 plus reference TRBV7-8 and TRBJ1-5, the full variable domain is GAGVSQSPRYKVAKRGQDVALRCDPISGHVSLFWYQQALGQGPEFLTYFQNEAQLDKSGLPSDRFFAERPEGSVSTLKIQRTQQEDSAVYLCASSLMEQGSQPQHFGDGTRLSIL.

V is TRBV30 and J is TRBJ2-6, with a possible D match to TRBD2 (6 bases). V lost 5 bases to trimming and J lost 11 bases, with 19 bases between them. Germline values: CDR1 GTSNPN, CDR2 SVGIG (reference sequence). The CDR3 length is 14 residues. This CDR3 is CAWSQPGDNYVLTF. CDR3 coding DNA: TGTGCCTGGTCACAACCGGGAGACAACTACGTCCTGACTTTC. Full variable domain (remainder filled in from reference TRBV30 and TRBJ2-6): SQTIHQWPATLVQPVGSPLSLECTVEGTSNPNLYWYRQAAGRGLQLLFYSVGIGQISSEVPQNLSASRPQDRQFILSSKKLLLSDSGFYLCAWSQPGDNYVLTFGAGSRLTVL.

The chain combines TRBV4-2 with TRBJ1-1; D is perhaps TRBD1 (5 bases). The germline V gene has CDR1 LGHNA and CDR2 YNFKEQ. Deletions cut 0 bases from V and 6 bases from J, with 8 bases between. The CDR3 runs to 13 residues. The CDR3 coding sequence is TGTGCCAGCAGCCAAGATCAGGGCGCTGAAGCTTTCTTT. Translated, it gives CASSQDQGAEAFF.

The genes are TRBV27 and TRBJ1-1; the D gene is possibly TRBD1 (5 bases). The ends were cut back, 6 bases at V and 4 bases at J, with 9 bases in the middle. The CDR3 sequence is 12 residues long. The germline V gene encodes CDR1 MNHEY and CDR2 SMNVEV (reference sequence). The CDR3 DNA reads as TGTGCCAGCAGGGGGGGTGTCACTGAAGCTTTCTTT. Translation: CASRGGVTEAFF.

This chain uses TRBV7-8 with TRBJ1-2, with 7 bases that match TRBD1. Trimming cost V 5 bases and J 2 bases; bases outside gene matches: 11. This CDR3 contains 16 residues. CDR1 is SGHVS and CDR2 is FQNEAQ in the germline V gene. The CDR3 DNA sequence: TGTGCCAGCAGCCGACCTAGGGCGGGACAGAACTATGGCTACACCTTC. It specifies CASSRPRAGQNYGYTF.

This rearrangement joins TRBV5-1 to TRBJ1-1; D gene unclear. CDR1 is SGHRS, CDR2 YFSETQ, per germline. V dropped 2 bases and J dropped 1 base, with 9 bases sitting between them. The CDR3 is made up of 14 amino acids. The CDR3, as DNA: TGCGCCAGCAGCTTATGGACTTCGAACACTGAAGCTTTCTTT. This gives the protein CASSLWTSNTEAFF. Combining the CDR3 with reference TRBV5-1 and TRBJ1-1 gives the whole variable domain KAGVTQTPRYLIKTRGQQVTLSCSPISGHRSVSWYQQTPGQGLQFLFEYFSETQRNKGNFPGRFSGRQFSNSRSEMNVSTLELGDSALYLCASSLWTSNTEAFFGQGTRLTVV.

This clone was picked up a small number of times. V and J are TRBV30 and TRBJ1-2; 7 positions agree with TRBD1. Per the germline V gene, CDR1 is GTSNPN and CDR2 is SVGIG (reference sequence). Unmatched junction bases numbered 13, after V lost 5 bases and J lost 4 bases. The CDR3 has 15 amino acids. DNA of the CDR3: TGTGCCTGGGGAAGGACAGGCTTAGAGCCCTATGGCTACACCTTC. Its translation is CAWGRTGLEPYGYTF.

CDR3: CASKGVRTEAFF. In nucleotides, the CDR3 is TGTGCCAGCAAGGGGGTTCGCACTGAAGCTTTCTTT. J is TRBJ1-1 and V is TRBV6-6; D is possibly TRBD1 (6 bases). V lost 7 bases and J 4 bases, leaving 10 bases between the germline ends. This CDR3 has 12 residues. Germline V gene lookup returns CDR1 MNHNY and CDR2 SVGAGI (reference sequence).

J is TRBJ1-5 and V is TRBV30, with TRBD1 identical over 9 bases. This CDR3 is 12 amino acids long. Trimming cost V 3 bases and J 11 bases; bases outside gene matches: 5. CDR1 GTSNPN and CDR2 SVGIG come from the germline V gene (reference sequence). As DNA, the CDR3 is TGTGCCTGGAGCCCGGGACAGGGTGCCCAGCATTTT. This sequence encodes CAWSPGQGAQHF. Combining the CDR3 with reference TRBV30 and TRBJ1-5 gives the whole variable domain SQTIHQWPATLVQPVGSPLSLECTVEGTSNPNLYWYRQAAGRGLQLLFYSVGIGQISSEVPQNLSASRPQDRQFILSSKKLLLSDSGFYLCAWSPGQGAQHFGDGTRLSIL.

J is TRBJ2-7 and V is TRBV6-5, with 7 bases fitting TRBD1. Unmatched junction bases numbered 19, after V lost 6 bases and J lost 11 bases. The CDR3 has 15 amino acids. In germline, CDR1 is MNHEY, CDR2 SVGAGI. The DNA of the CDR3 is TGTGCCAGCAGGCGCTCCGAGGGGGCAAGTCCTTCTGAGTACTTC. Residues: CASRRSEGASPSEYF.

The chain carries TRBV13 and TRBJ2-7, with D perhaps matching TRBD2 (6 bases). V gave up 5 bases and J gave up 4 bases, with 15 bases separating them. The CDR3 is 14 residues long. In germline, CDR1 is PRHDT, CDR2 FYEKMQ (reference sequence). The CDR3, as DNA: TGTGCCAGCAGCCCAGCGGCAGGACTATACGAGCAGTACTTC. It specifies CASSPAAGLYEQYF. The variable domain in full, with the rest retrieved from reference TRBV13 and TRBJ2-7, is AAGVIQSPRHLIKEKRETATLKCYPIPRHDTVYWYQQGPGQDPQFLISFYEKMQSDKGSIPDRFSAQQFSDYHSELNMSSLELGDSALYFCASSPAAGLYEQYFGPGTRLTVT.

The chain has TRBV10-3 and TRBJ2-2; 7 nucleotides line up with TRBD1. With V trimmed by 10 bases and J by 3 bases, 8 bases remained unmatched. Per germline, CDR1 ENHRY and CDR2 SYGVKD. CDR3 size: 14 residues. CDR3: CATERGPDTGELFF. CDR3 sequence (DNA): TGTGCCACCGAGAGGGGGCCGGACACCGGGGAGCTGTTTTTT.

This chain connects TRBV28 to TRBJ2-3; D is perhaps TRBD2 (5 bases). Germline V gene data show CDR1 as MDHEN and CDR2 as SYDVKM. The CDR3 runs to 15 residues. The germline V and J ends were trimmed by 6 bases and 2 bases, with 15 bases remaining between them. CDR3 residues: CASSLRRPHTDTQYF. The CDR3 region has the DNA TGTGCCAGCAGCCTCAGGAGGCCCCACACAGATACGCAGTATTTT.

This chain uses TRBV2 with TRBJ1-6, with 10 bases that match TRBD1. CDR1 and CDR2 (germline): SNHLY, FYNNEI. This CDR3 has 14 amino acids. J lost 10 bases, V lost 11 bases, and 11 bases had no gene match. The CDR3 sequence is CAGSNRDRGSPLHF. Here the CDR3 DNA reads TGTGCCGGGAGTAACCGGGACAGGGGCTCACCCCTCCACTTT.

The chain's CDR3 is CATSSYPGQGQETQYF. CDR3 coding DNA: TGTGCCACCAGCAGTTACCCGGGACAGGGGCAAGAGACCCAGTACTTC. This chain links TRBV15 with TRBJ2-5; 10 bases align to TRBD1. The CDR3 spans 16 residues. The germline V gene has CDR1 LNHNV and CDR2 YYDKDF (reference sequence). V shed 3 bases and J 2 bases; nucleotides not matched to a gene: 6.